Below, 21 T cell receptor beta chains from the same sample are listed, as sequenced in a study of neoadjuvant anti-PD-1 for oral cavity cancer. Data came from immunoSEQ multiplex PCR; TCRdb stores just in-frame clones and leaves some out. The table records approximately 7,100 clones, roughly 46% of them present only once. Material: tumor tissue, obtained before nivolumab (anti-PD-1) treatment. All receptors derive from a person aged 35-79 years with oral cavity squamous cell carcinoma.

This clone appeared a few times. The chain combines TRBV6-1 with TRBJ1-5; the D gene is possibly TRBD1 (5 bases). V gave up 7 bases and J gave up 2 bases, with 15 bases separating them. The germline V gene has CDR1 MNHNS and CDR2 SASEGT. The CDR3 covers 15 residues. CDR3 protein: CASTARDWGNQPQHF. The CDR3 nucleotides are TGTGCCAGCACAGCCCGGGACTGGGGCAATCAGCCCCAGCATTTT.

V usage is TRBV19 and J usage is TRBJ1-1; D gene ambiguous. V shed 5 bases and J shed 11 bases, with 15 bases lying between them. Germline loops: CDR1 LNHDA, CDR2 SQIVND (reference sequence). This CDR3 region has 12 residues. The CDR3 is CASSASIYQAFF. CDR3 nucleotide sequence: TGTGCCAGTAGTGCCTCGATCTATCAGGCTTTCTTT.

This clone occurred a few times. V usage is TRBV28 and J usage is TRBJ1-3; no firm D call. CDR3 length equals 15 residues. Deletions cut 6 bases from V and 3 bases from J, with 15 bases between. CDR1 is MDHEN and CDR2 is SYDVKM in the germline V gene. The CDR3 here is CASSQRGVVGNTIYF. The CDR3 DNA sequence: TGTGCCAGCAGCCAACGTGGGGTGGTTGGAAACACCATATATTTT.

By sample share, this clone is medium-sized. The rearrangement joins TRBV6-5 to TRBJ1-5; D is unclear. This CDR3 is built from 15 residues. Per germline, CDR1 MNHEY and CDR2 SVGAGI. The germline V and J ends were trimmed by 2 bases and 2 bases, with 10 bases remaining between them. CDR3 sequence (DNA): TGTGCCAGCAGTTACAGGGTCGGGGGCAATCAGCCCCAGCATTTT. It yields the protein CASSYRVGGNQPQHF.

This clone was seen a few times. The chain has TRBV7-2 and TRBJ1-2; D gene ambiguous. CDR1 SGHTA and CDR2 FQGNSA come from the germline V gene. V lost 1 base and J 3 bases, leaving 9 bases between the germline ends. The CDR3 sequence is 14 residues long. The CDR3 spells CASSLGVGYYGYTF. The CDR3 region has the DNA TGTGCCAGCAGCTTAGGGGTAGGGTACTATGGCTACACCTTC.

The chain recombines TRBV16 with TRBJ1-1; no reliable D call. V lost 0 bases to trimming and J lost 5 bases, with 7 bases between them. Germline V gives CDR1 KGHSY, CDR2 FQNENV. The CDR3 spans 13 residues. The CDR3 bases are TGTGCCAGCAGCCAATCCCCAATGACTGAAGCTTTCTTT. Its translation: CASSQSPMTEAFF.

This chain links TRBV9 with TRBJ2-3; 8 bases fit TRBD2. The CDR3 has 15 amino acids. The germline CDR1 and CDR2 sequences are SGDLS and YYNGEE. V was clipped by 2 bases and J by 2 bases; unmatched bases: 4. The CDR3 nucleotides are TGTGCCAGCAGCGTTGGCGGGGGGAACACAGATACGCAGTATTTT. It codes for CASSVGGGNTDTQYF. Based on the CDR3 plus reference TRBV9 and TRBJ2-3, the full variable domain is DSGVTQTPKHLITATGQRVTLRCSPRSGDLSVYWYQQSLDQGLQFLIQYYNGEERAKGNILERFSAQQFPDLHSELNLSSLELGDSALYFCASSVGGGNTDTQYFGPGTRLTVL.

The V call is TRBV7-2, the J call TRBJ1-2, with D maybe TRBD1 (5 bases). Germline assignment: CDR1 SGHTA and CDR2 FQGNSA. CDR3 length: 14 amino acids. Trimming cost V 4 bases and J 4 bases, with 13 bases left between them. The CDR3 DNA sequence: TGTGCCAGCAGCTCAAGCGGGGGGACCTATGGCTACACCTTC. It specifies CASSSSGGTYGYTF.

This clone was recorded once. The chain links TRBV25-1 to TRBJ2-7, with D maybe TRBD1 (5 bases). This CDR3 spans 16 amino acids. V was cut by 1 base and J by 6 bases, with 19 bases left in between. Germline V gene lookup returns CDR1 MGHDK and CDR2 SYGVNS. CDR3 in amino acids: CASSEWSLREVVEQYF. As DNA, the CDR3 is TGTGCCAGCAGTGAATGGTCCCTCAGGGAAGTGGTCGAGCAGTACTTC.

A few counts support this clone. The J gene is TRBJ1-4, the V gene TRBV29-1; a weak D match, TRBD1 (5 bases). Germline lookup yields CDR1 SQVTM and CDR2 ANQGSEA. Trimming removed 7 bases at V and 0 bases at J, with 18 bases between. CDR3 length equals 16 residues. The CDR3 sequence is CSASGERAATNEKLFF. CDR3 DNA: TGCAGCGCGTCGGGGGAGAGGGCCGCAACTAATGAAAAACTGTTTTTT.

The gene calls are TRBV6-5 and TRBJ1-5, with 9 bases that match TRBD1. Germline CDR1 is MNHEY and CDR2 is SVGAGI. The V gene end was trimmed by 4 bases and the J gene end by 2 bases; junction bases not matched to a gene: 3. CDR3 length: 15 amino acids. Written as DNA, the CDR3 is TGTGCCAGCAGTTCGGACAGGGGACGCAATCAGCCCCAGCATTTT. Translating it yields CASSSDRGRNQPQHF.

V usage is TRBV27 and J usage is TRBJ2-7, with D maybe TRBD2 (7 bases). Germline V lookup: CDR1 MNHEY, CDR2 SMNVEV (reference sequence). Trimming removed 2 bases at V and 3 bases at J, with 17 bases between. The CDR3 contains 16 residues. The CDR3 reads CASSLKTGTKVYEQYF. The CDR3 bases are TGTGCCAGCAGTTTAAAAACAGGGACTAAAGTCTACGAGCAGTACTTC.

The rearrangement uses TRBV6-5 and TRBJ1-2; no reliable D call. From germline, CDR1 is MNHEY and CDR2 SVGAGI. The CDR3 covers 15 residues. Trimming left V 3 bases short and J 3 bases short, with 14 bases between. Written as DNA, the CDR3 is TGTGCCAGCAGTTATATCGGCGGCAACGACTATGGCTACACCTTC. This translates into CASSYIGGNDYGYTF.

The rearrangement links TRBV15 to TRBJ1-5; D is possibly TRBD1 (6 bases). Trimming took 5 bases from V and 8 from J, leaving 19 bases between them. This CDR3 contains 15 residues. Germline lookup yields CDR1 LNHNV and CDR2 YYDKDF (reference sequence). The CDR3 is CATSWGGGGREPQHF. The CDR3 DNA follows: TGTGCCACCAGCTGGGGGGGCGGGGGGCGCGAGCCCCAGCATTTT.

This clone was seen a handful of times. This sequence joins TRBV10-2 and TRBJ2-5, with D unresolved. The germline V gene encodes CDR1 WSHSY and CDR2 SAAADI. The CDR3 totals 15 residues. Trimming shortened V by 4 bases and J by 1 base, and 13 bases separated the two germline ends. The CDR3 region is CASSVGGAGQETQYF. The CDR3, as DNA: TGCGCCAGCAGTGTTGGCGGTGCCGGCCAAGAGACCCAGTACTTC.

This sequence joins TRBV18 and TRBJ2-3; 8 bases fit TRBD2. CDR1 KGHSH and CDR2 LQKENI come from the germline V gene. J gave up 0 bases and V 6 bases, and 5 bases lay outside the gene matches. The CDR3 runs 15 residues. CDR3 sequence (DNA): TGTGCCAGCTCGAGCGGGGGCCATAGCACAGATACGCAGTATTTT. Its translation: CASSSGGHSTDTQYF.

V usage is TRBV10-2 and J usage is TRBJ2-7, with 7 bases lining up with TRBD2. The CDR3 totals 14 residues. Germline V gene sequence: CDR1 WSHSY, CDR2 SAAADI. V gave up 4 bases and J gave up 1 base; unmatched junction bases: 4. The CDR3 DNA sequence: TGCGCCAGCAGTGCTGAGGGAGGGTCCTACGAGCAGTACTTC. Translating gives CASSAEGGSYEQYF.

V usage is TRBV27 and J usage is TRBJ1-1, with D possibly matching TRBD1 (5 bases). Trimming took 4 bases from V and 7 from J, leaving 13 bases between them. The CDR3 runs to 13 residues. Germline lookup yields CDR1 MNHEY and CDR2 SMNVEV (reference sequence). The DNA of the CDR3 is TGTGCCAGCAGTTCCGGGACGGGCTATGAAGCTTTCTTT. Its protein product is CASSSGTGYEAFF.

Judged by abundance, this clone is medium-sized (0.01 to 0.1%). The rearrangement uses TRBV10-3 and TRBJ2-5; 10 bases agree with TRBD2. The CDR3 spans 15 residues. Trimming at V came to 8 bases and at J to 3 bases, leaving 9 bases not matched to a gene. The germline gives CDR1 ENHRY, CDR2 SYGVKD. The CDR3 nucleotides are TGTGCCATCGGCTCCAATAGCGGGGGGAAAGAGACCCAGTACTTC. This translates into CAIGSNSGGKETQYF.

Written as DNA, the CDR3 is TGCAGCGTCGCGGGACCGAATCAGCCCCAGCATTTT. This encodes CSVAGPNQPQHF. The J gene is TRBJ1-5, the V gene TRBV29-1; perhaps TRBD1 as D (5 bases). CDR1 and CDR2 from the germline V gene are SQVTM and ANQGSEA. V lost 6 bases, J lost 4 bases, and 10 bases lay in between. There are 12 residues in the CDR3.

The chain couples TRBV19 to TRBJ2-7, with 8 nucleotides matching TRBD2. After removal of 5 bases from V and 1 base from J, the junction contained 4 bases not matched to a gene. CDR1 and CDR2 (germline): LNHDA, SQIVND (reference sequence). The CDR3 sequence is 14 residues long. CDR3 DNA sequence: TGTGCCAGTAGTCCGACTAGCGTGTCCTACGAGCAGTACTTC. Encoded protein: CASSPTSVSYEQYF.